The 22 T cell receptor beta chains below were found in one sample sequenced in a study of blood T cell repertoires in COVID-19. Generated by immunoSEQ multiplex PCR, the TCRdb table keeps only in-frame clones and is missing some. Seen here are a few hundred thousand clones, around four fifths observed once, and the top ten hold about 4.9%. Sequencing input: PBMCs or T cells enriched from blood (not recorded which). These receptors were taken from a woman between 45 and 65 years old who had recovered from COVID-19.

The sample holds a few counts of this clone. The V gene is TRBV28, the J gene TRBJ1-2; TRBD1 agrees at 10 bases. Germline V CDR1 and CDR2: MDHEN, SYDVKM. Trimming took 5 bases from V and 5 from J; bases not matched to a gene: 8. The CDR3 has 15 amino acids. The CDR3 loop is CASSAPGQGIYGYTF. CDR3 DNA sequence: TGTGCCAGCAGTGCCCCGGGACAGGGGATTTATGGCTACACCTTC.

This chain uses TRBV7-2 with TRBJ1-3; TRBD1 matches 7 bases. The J segment lost 0 bases and the V segment lost 8 bases, leaving 7 bases of the junction unmatched. The CDR3 extends over 15 amino acids. CDR1 and CDR2 (germline): SGHTA, FQGNSA. The CDR3 nucleotides read TGTGCCAGCGGCGAAGGGACAGACTCTGGAAACACCATATATTTT. Translating it yields CASGEGTDSGNTIYF.

This rearrangement joins TRBV3-1 (or the pseudogene TRBV3-2) to TRBJ2-3, with 16 positions matching TRBD2. After removal of 4 bases from V and 6 bases from J, the junction contained 7 bases not matched to a gene. Germline CDR1 reads LGHDT; CDR2 reads YNNKEL (reference sequence). The CDR3 consists of 17 residues. For the CDR3, the DNA is TGTGCCAGCAGCCCGCAGGGGACTAGCGGGAGGGTTGATACGCAGTATTTT. Amino acid sequence: CASSPQGTSGRVDTQYF.

The chain couples TRBV7-3 to TRBJ1-1; 7 nucleotides align to TRBD1. The germline gives CDR1 SGHTA, CDR2 FQGTGA. CDR3 length equals 14 residues. The ends lost 6 bases at V and 4 bases at J; junction bases unmatched: 8. The DNA for the CDR3 is TGTGCCAGCAGGCCGGAACCAGGGGGCACTGAAGCTTTCTTT. This gives the protein CASRPEPGGTEAFF.

The rearrangement uses TRBV30 and TRBJ1-6; 12 bases fit TRBD1. The CDR3 is 15 amino acids. V lost 3 bases, J lost 11 bases, and 8 bases stayed unmatched. Germline CDR1 is GTSNPN and CDR2 is SVGIG (reference sequence). The DNA of the CDR3 is TGTGCCTGGAGGAATAGGGGACAGGGGGCGCCACCCCTCCACTTT. It is translated as CAWRNRGQGAPPLHF.

This clone turned up a few times. The J gene is TRBJ1-2, the V gene TRBV28; D gene ambiguous. The V end lost 8 bases, the J end lost 0 bases, and 4 bases lay between the germline ends. CDR3 length equals 11 residues. Germline lookup yields CDR1 MDHEN and CDR2 SYDVKM. The CDR3 DNA is TGTGCCAGCCAGTCTAACTATGGCTACACCTTC. Translated: CASQSNYGYTF.

The V call is TRBV6-2 or TRBV6-3, the J call TRBJ1-1; 7 bases line up with TRBD1. Germline CDR1 and CDR2: MNHEY and SVGEGT. This CDR3 spans 15 amino acids. Germline trimming cut 6 bases from V and 3 bases from J; bases unmatched to any gene: 10. Written as DNA, the CDR3 is TGTGCCAGCAGCCGACAGGGAAGTGCGTACACTGAAGCTTTCTTT. This translates into CASSRQGSAYTEAFF.

This clone appeared a few times. This chain uses TRBV6-5 with TRBJ1-1; D unresolved. This CDR3 has 14 amino acids. Trimming stripped 6 bases from V and 1 base from J, with 12 bases between. CDR1 is MNHEY and CDR2 is SVGAGI in the germline V gene. CDR3 nucleotides: TGTGCCAGCAGGTTGCGGGCAGCGAACACTGAAGCTTTCTTT. This sequence encodes CASRLRAANTEAFF.

This chain joins TRBV4-3 and TRBJ2-2; maybe TRBD2 (6 bases). Germline lookup yields CDR1 LGHNA and CDR2 YSLEER. V was pared by 3 bases and J by 2 bases, with 10 bases between. The CDR3 is made up of 15 amino acids. CDR3 DNA sequence: TGCGCCAGCAGCCAGAGTAGCGGAAACACCGGGGAGCTGTTTTTT. Amino acids: CASSQSSGNTGELFF.

The V gene is TRBV7-8, the J gene TRBJ2-1, with D perhaps TRBD2 (7 bases). Trimming cost V 5 bases and J 2 bases, with 13 bases left between them. Germline V gives CDR1 SGHVS, CDR2 FQNEAQ. This CDR3 has 15 residues. The CDR3 DNA reads as TGTGCCAGCAGCCGTAGGGGGGGGGCCTACAATGAGCAGTTCTTC. It yields the protein CASSRRGGAYNEQFF.

The chain uses TRBV2 and TRBJ1-3; D call uncertain. This CDR3 contains 15 residues. The V gene lost 5 bases and the J gene lost 0 bases, with 11 bases spanning the gap. From germline, CDR1 is SNHLY and CDR2 FYNNEI. The CDR3 DNA is TGTGCCAGCAGTACTATTGAACCCTCTGGAAACACCATATATTTT. Encoded protein: CASSTIEPSGNTIYF.

The V gene is TRBV29-1, the J gene TRBJ1-1; 9 nucleotides line up with TRBD1. The CDR3 has 13 residues. The germline CDR1 and CDR2 sequences are SQVTM and ANQGSEA. The V gene end was trimmed by 5 bases and the J gene end by 1 base; junction bases not matched to a gene: 2. For the CDR3, the DNA is TGCAGCGTTTTACAGGGGGCGAACACTGAAGCTTTCTTT. Translation: CSVLQGANTEAFF. The full variable domain, completed using reference TRBV29-1 and TRBJ1-1, is SAVISQKPSRDICQRGTSLTIQCQVDSQVTMMFWYRQQPGQSLTLIATANQGSEATYESGFVIDKFPISRPNLTFSTLTVSNMSPEDSSIYLCSVLQGANTEAFFGQGTRLTVV.

The chain joins TRBV11-2 to TRBJ2-1; D remains unclear. Trimming removed 5 bases from V and 8 bases from J, with 7 bases in between. The CDR3 loop spans 11 amino acids. The germline gives CDR1 SGHAT, CDR2 FQNNGV. CDR3 region: CASSQSHEQFF. In DNA form, the CDR3 reads TGTGCCAGCAGCCAATCCCATGAGCAGTTCTTC.

V is TRBV30 and J is TRBJ2-3; 7 nucleotides agree with TRBD1. The ends lost 1 base at V and 3 bases at J; junction bases unmatched: 10. CDR1 is GTSNPN and CDR2 is SVGIG in the germline V gene (reference sequence). CDR3 length equals 16 residues. The CDR3 loop is CAWSDDRVIRTDTQYF. DNA for the CDR3: TGTGCCTGGAGTGACGACAGGGTAATTCGGACAGATACGCAGTATTTT.

This clone was seen many times. The J gene is TRBJ1-1, the V gene TRBV28; a weak D match, TRBD1 (5 bases). CDR1 and CDR2 (germline): MDHEN, SYDVKM. Trimming left V 7 bases short and J 0 bases short, with 12 bases between. CDR3 length equals 14 residues. This CDR3 is CASTQGGVNTEAFF. The CDR3 coding sequence is TGTGCCAGCACGCAGGGAGGAGTGAACACTGAAGCTTTCTTT.

This chain connects TRBV5-4 to TRBJ2-1, with 10 bases matching TRBD2. The germline CDR1 and CDR2 sequences are SGHNT and YYREEE (reference sequence). The V and J ends lost 4 bases and 6 bases, in that order; junction bases with no gene match: 13. CDR3 size: 17 residues. The CDR3: CASSAAKASGGINEQFF. Written as DNA, the CDR3 is TGTGCCAGCAGCGCCGCGAAGGCTAGCGGGGGAATCAATGAGCAGTTCTTC.

The CDR3 loop reads CASSVERTGTRGYNEQFF. For the CDR3, the DNA is TGTGCCAGCAGCGTAGAGAGAACCGGGACTAGAGGTTACAATGAGCAGTTCTTC. This chain joins TRBV9 and TRBJ2-1, with 8 bases fitting TRBD2. The germline V gene encodes CDR1 SGDLS and CDR2 YYNGEE. Losses at the gene ends were 0 bases for V and 4 bases for J; bases not matched to a gene: 12. This CDR3 contains 18 residues. Variable domain in full (rest from reference TRBV9 and TRBJ2-1): DSGVTQTPKHLITATGQRVTLRCSPRSGDLSVYWYQQSLDQGLQFLIQYYNGEERAKGNILERFSAQQFPDLHSELNLSSLELGDSALYFCASSVERTGTRGYNEQFFGPGTRLTVL.

V usage is TRBV6-5 and J usage is TRBJ2-7; D gene unclear. CDR1 is MNHEY and CDR2 is SVGAGI in the germline V gene. The CDR3 is 13 residues long. The V gene lost 4 bases and the J gene lost 5 bases, with 12 bases spanning the gap. CDR3 amino acids: CASSLYLSDEQYF. CDR3 coding DNA: TGTGCCAGCAGTTTATACCTGAGCGACGAGCAGTACTTC.

This sequence joins TRBV18 and TRBJ2-1; 8 positions agree with TRBD1. With V trimmed by 5 bases and J by 2 bases, 5 bases remained unmatched. Germline CDR1 reads KGHSH; CDR2 reads LQKENI. This CDR3 comprises 15 residues. The chain's CDR3 is CASSFDRGTYNEQFF. In DNA form, the CDR3 reads TGTGCCAGCTCATTCGACAGGGGTACCTACAATGAGCAGTTCTTC.

The V gene is TRBV19, the J gene TRBJ1-5; 8 bases are a match to TRBD1. V gave up 1 base and J gave up 7 bases; unmatched junction bases: 9. This CDR3 is 16 amino acids long. Germline CDR1 reads LNHDA; CDR2 reads SQIVND (reference sequence). The CDR3: CASSIGAGQGRQPQHF. The CDR3 bases are TGTGCCAGTAGTATAGGGGCAGGACAGGGCCGGCAGCCCCAGCATTTT.

J is TRBJ1-1 and V is TRBV18, with 9 bases fitting TRBD1. The germline CDR1 and CDR2 sequences are KGHSH and LQKENI. After removal of 5 bases from V and 0 bases from J, the junction contained 7 bases not matched to a gene. The length of the CDR3 is 16 residues. CDR3 DNA sequence: TGTGCCAGCTCAACCGGGACAGGGAATTTGAACACTGAAGCTTTCTTT. Its translation is CASSTGTGNLNTEAFF. The whole variable domain, remainder taken from reference TRBV18 and TRBJ1-1, is NAGVMQNPRHLVRRRGQEARLRCSPMKGHSHVYWYRQLPEEGLKFMVYLQKENIIDESGMPKERFSAEFPKEGPSILRIQQVVRGDSAAYFCASSTGTGNLNTEAFFGQGTRLTVV.

The chain couples TRBV7-3 to TRBJ2-7; maybe TRBD1 (6 bases). Trimming removed 0 bases at V and 4 bases at J, with 13 bases between. The CDR3 sequence is 15 residues long. Germline-derived CDR1 and CDR2 are SGHTA and FQGTGA. CDR3 nucleotides: TGTGCCAGCAGCTTAACGGGGGCAGGCTCATACGAGCAGTACTTC. It yields the protein CASSLTGAGSYEQYF.